Below, 23 T cell receptor beta chains from the same sample are listed, as sequenced in a study of blood T cell repertoires in COVID-19. This table comes from immunoSEQ multiplex PCR, and its TCRdb copy is limited to in-frame clones, with some not included. The sample lists 70,000 or so clones, 80% to 90% occurring once. Material for sequencing was peripheral blood. The receptors stem from a woman aged 80 or over with active or convalescent COVID-19.

This clone was picked up one time. V usage is TRBV7-2 and J usage is TRBJ2-2, with 11 bases fitting TRBD2. Trimming removed 5 bases from V and 4 bases from J; junction bases left unmatched: 3. Germline assignment: CDR1 SGHTA and CDR2 FQGNSA. This CDR3 is built from 15 residues. DNA of the CDR3: TGTGCCAGCAGCCTAACTAGCGGGGGCACCGGGGAGCTGTTTTTT. Encoded protein: CASSLTSGGTGELFF.

This rearrangement joins TRBV6-6 to TRBJ1-2; D possibly corresponds to TRBD1 (5 bases). CDR1 and CDR2 (germline): MNHNY, SVGAGI (reference sequence). The CDR3 runs 11 residues. CDR3 DNA sequence: TGTAATCGGGGGAATGACTATGGCTACACCTTC. Translation gives CNRGNDYGYTF.

In this sample, this clone turned up once. CDR3 region: CASSYSPGANTEAFF. CDR3 bases: TGTGCCAGCAGTTACTCCCCGGGAGCGAACACTGAAGCTTTCTTT. This chain joins TRBV6-5 and TRBJ1-1; D is ambiguous. The CDR3 totals 15 residues. Germline-derived CDR1 and CDR2 are MNHEY and SVGAGI. Trimming removed 0 bases from V and 1 base from J, with 9 bases in between.

The rearrangement joins TRBV7-2 to TRBJ2-2; tentative D call: TRBD1 (6 bases). Germline lookup yields CDR1 SGHTA and CDR2 FQGNSA. The CDR3 is 16 amino acids. Trimming pared 3 bases from V and 0 bases from J, leaving 11 bases between. The CDR3 sequence is CASSFLGTSNTGELFF. CDR3 bases: TGTGCCAGCAGCTTTCTCGGGACATCGAACACCGGGGAGCTGTTTTTT.

The V gene is TRBV6-5, the J gene TRBJ1-2; 7 positions match TRBD1. The V and J ends lost 6 bases and 7 bases, in that order; junction bases with no gene match: 8. Germline CDR1 and CDR2: MNHEY and SVGAGI. The CDR3 contains 13 residues. CDR3 DNA sequence: TGTGCCAGCAGATCGGAGGGGGCGCTTGGCTACACCTTC. Its translation: CASRSEGALGYTF.

V and J are TRBV3-1 (or the pseudogene TRBV3-2) and TRBJ2-3, with 9 bases aligning to TRBD1. From germline, CDR1 is LGHDT and CDR2 YNNKEL (reference sequence). The CDR3 sequence is 15 residues long. The trim removed 5 bases at V and 4 bases at J, leaving 7 bases unmatched. The CDR3 sequence is CASSVTGGRADTQYF. The CDR3 DNA is TGTGCCAGCAGCGTCACAGGGGGCAGGGCAGATACGCAGTATTTT.

The J gene is TRBJ2-7, the V gene TRBV30; D uncertain. The CDR3 is 12 amino acids. Germline CDR1 GTSNPN, CDR2 SVGIG (reference sequence). V gave up 2 bases and J gave up 3 bases, with 8 bases separating them. DNA of the CDR3: TGTGCCTGGAGTCTTTCAGTCTACGAGCAGTACTTC. Its translation is CAWSLSVYEQYF.

The chain joins TRBV19 to TRBJ1-6, with 10 nucleotides matching TRBD1. The CDR3 is 15 amino acids. The J segment lost 4 bases and the V segment lost 4 bases, leaving 1 base of the junction unmatched. The V gene's germline CDR1 is LNHDA and CDR2 SQIVND (reference sequence). CDR3: CASSRGQGYNSPLHF. The DNA of the CDR3 is TGTGCCAGTAGTAGGGGACAGGGGTATAATTCACCCCTCCACTTT.

This rearrangement joins TRBV18 to TRBJ1-2, with TRBD1 matching 9 bases. The CDR3 is 14 amino acids. Trimming removed 5 bases from V and 5 bases from J; junction bases left unmatched: 6. CDR1 and CDR2 from the germline V gene are KGHSH and LQKENI. The CDR3 region is CASSTGTGPYGYTF. The CDR3 region has the DNA TGTGCCAGCTCAACCGGGACAGGGCCTTATGGCTACACCTTC.

This clone was seen more than once but under ten times. The chain employs TRBV4-3 and TRBJ1-6; D is uncertain. CDR3 size: 18 residues. Germline lookup yields CDR1 LGHNA and CDR2 YSLEER. The V gene lost 4 bases and the J gene lost 0 bases, with 16 bases spanning the gap. DNA for the CDR3: TGCGCCAGCAGCCTTGCTAGCGGCGGGGACTCCTATAATTCACCCCTCCACTTT. This gives the protein CASSLASGGDSYNSPLHF.

In this sample, this clone turned up once. J is TRBJ2-3 and V is TRBV11-2; D call uncertain. The CDR3 runs to 19 residues. CDR1 and CDR2 from the germline V gene are SGHAT and FQNNGV. V lost 5 bases and J 8 bases, leaving 32 bases between the germline ends. The DNA of the CDR3 is TGTGCCAGCAGCCCTCACTACATCCTTGAGCCTAGATCGTCATCTACGCAGTATTTT. The encoded protein is CASSPHYILEPRSSSTQYF.

The V and J genes are TRBV2 and TRBJ1-1; the match to TRBD1 covers 10 bases. The V segment lost 7 bases and the J segment 10 bases; nucleotides outside the gene matches: 9. Germline V CDR1 and CDR2: SNHLY, FYNNEI. The CDR3 runs 13 residues. CDR3 sequence reads: CASKGTGALRAFF. CDR3 bases: TGTGCCAGCAAGGGGACAGGGGCGTTGCGAGCTTTCTTT.

In DNA form, the CDR3 reads TGTGCCAGTAGATCTAGTTTCCAAGAGACCCAGTACTTC. Its protein product is CASRSSFQETQYF. The genes are TRBV19 and TRBJ2-5, with D unclear. V gave up 6 bases and J gave up 1 base, with 9 bases separating them. The V gene's germline CDR1 is LNHDA and CDR2 SQIVND (reference sequence). CDR3 size: 13 residues.

The chain carries TRBV5-8 and TRBJ1-2, with TRBD1 matching 9 bases. Losses at the gene ends were 1 base for V and 0 bases for J; bases not matched to a gene: 1. Germline CDR1 is SGHTS and CDR2 is YDEGEE. The CDR3 has 15 residues. CDR3 nucleotides: TGTGCCAGCAGCTTGAGGACAGGGGCTAACTATGGCTACACCTTC. It encodes CASSLRTGANYGYTF.

The sample holds one count of this clone. The chain couples TRBV2 to TRBJ1-1; TRBD1 is a possible D gene (6 bases). This CDR3 is 15 amino acids long. The germline gives CDR1 SNHLY, CDR2 FYNNEI. Trimming took off 5 bases at V and 3 bases at J, with 16 bases between the two ends. Here the CDR3 DNA reads TGTGCCAGCAGTACGTGGGGGCGTTTGGACACTGAAGCTTTCTTT. This translates into CASSTWGRLDTEAFF. Combining the CDR3 with reference TRBV2 and TRBJ1-1 gives the whole variable domain EPEVTQTPSHQVTQMGQEVILRCVPISNHLYFYWYRQILGQKVEFLVSFYNNEISEKSEIFDDQFSVERPDGSNFTLKIRSTKLEDSAMYFCASSTWGRLDTEAFFGQGTRLTVV.

The V call is TRBV19, the J call TRBJ2-7; 7 bases map to TRBD1. Per germline, CDR1 LNHDA and CDR2 SQIVND (reference sequence). Losses at the gene ends were 4 bases for V and 4 bases for J; bases not matched to a gene: 10. This CDR3 has 15 amino acids. Here the CDR3 DNA reads TGTGCCAGTAGTAATGGACCGGGACAGTTTTACGAGCAGTACTTC. Protein: CASSNGPGQFYEQYF.

This chain joins TRBV4-1 and TRBJ2-3, with D tentatively TRBD2 (6 bases). Deletions cut 1 base from V and 7 bases from J, with 12 bases between. CDR3 length: 14 amino acids. CDR1 MGHRA and CDR2 YSYEKL come from the germline V gene. The CDR3 reads CASSQAWDFNTQYF. DNA of the CDR3: TGCGCCAGCAGCCAAGCTTGGGACTTTAATACGCAGTATTTT.

A few counts support this clone. The V call is TRBV7-6, the J call TRBJ2-2; a weak D match, TRBD1 (5 bases). The germline gives CDR1 SGHVS, CDR2 FNYEAQ. Trimming shortened V by 5 bases and J by 7 bases, and 17 bases separated the two germline ends. This CDR3 is 15 amino acids long. CDR3 DNA: TGTGCCAGCAGCCACAAGTCAGGGCTTGGCGGGGAGCTGTTTTTT. It specifies CASSHKSGLGGELFF.

The chain employs TRBV10-3 and TRBJ1-4; D unresolved. CDR3 length: 15 residues. The germline V and J ends were trimmed by 3 bases and 5 bases, with 13 bases remaining between them. CDR1 ENHRY and CDR2 SYGVKD come from the germline V gene. CDR3 sequence: CAISDVGSLNEKLFF. The CDR3 DNA reads as TGTGCCATCAGTGATGTGGGCAGTTTAAATGAAAAACTGTTTTTT.

The rearrangement links TRBV19 to TRBJ1-2, with a tentative D call TRBD1 (6 bases). The length of the CDR3 is 13 residues. Germline V CDR1 and CDR2: LNHDA, SQIVND (reference sequence). V was cut by 6 bases and J by 5 bases, with 13 bases left in between. The CDR3 region is CASSQTGNYGYTF. The CDR3 coding sequence is TGTGCCAGTAGCCAAACAGGGAATTATGGCTACACCTTC.

V and J are TRBV5-8 and TRBJ1-2; D may be TRBD1 (6 bases). CDR1 and CDR2 (germline): SGHTS, YDEGEE. The CDR3 runs 13 residues. Trimming left V 4 bases short and J 8 bases short, with 15 bases between. In DNA form, the CDR3 reads TGTGCCAGCAGCCCACTGAGGGGGGGCGGCTACACCTTC. Its translation is CASSPLRGGGYTF.

This chain joins TRBV19 and TRBJ2-2; possibly TRBD1 for D (5 bases). The CDR3 contains 13 residues. Per the germline V gene, CDR1 is LNHDA and CDR2 is SQIVND (reference sequence). This CDR3 is CASGFANTGELFF. The CDR3 coding sequence is TGTGCTTCAGGGTTCGCGAACACCGGGGAGCTGTTTTTT.

Only a few counts were recorded for this clone. The J gene is TRBJ2-1, the V gene TRBV18; 10 positions match TRBD1. With V trimmed by 3 bases and J by 7 bases, 6 bases remained unmatched. The CDR3 has 15 amino acids. CDR1 and CDR2 (germline): KGHSH, LQKENI. CDR3 DNA: TGTGCCAGCTCACCTTCGGGACAGGGGTTAAATGAGCAGTTCTTC. It yields the protein CASSPSGQGLNEQFF.